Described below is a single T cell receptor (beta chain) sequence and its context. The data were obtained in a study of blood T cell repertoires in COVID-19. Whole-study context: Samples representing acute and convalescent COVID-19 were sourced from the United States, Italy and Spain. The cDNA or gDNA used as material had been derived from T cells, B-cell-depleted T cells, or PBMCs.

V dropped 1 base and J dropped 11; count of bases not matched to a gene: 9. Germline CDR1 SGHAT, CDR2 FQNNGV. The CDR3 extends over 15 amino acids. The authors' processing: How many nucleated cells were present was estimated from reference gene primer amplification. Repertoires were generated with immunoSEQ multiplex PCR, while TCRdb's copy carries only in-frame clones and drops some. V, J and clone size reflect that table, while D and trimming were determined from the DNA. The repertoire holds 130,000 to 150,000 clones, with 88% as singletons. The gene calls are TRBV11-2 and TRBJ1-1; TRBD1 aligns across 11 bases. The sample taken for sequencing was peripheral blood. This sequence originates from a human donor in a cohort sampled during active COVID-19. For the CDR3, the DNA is TGTGCCAGCAGCTTAGGGACAGGGGGCGCCGAGGGGGCTTTCTTT. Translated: CASSLGTGGAEGAFF. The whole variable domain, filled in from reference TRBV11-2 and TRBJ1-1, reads EAGVAQSPRYKIIEKRQSVAFWCNPISGHATLYWYQQILGQGPKLLIQFQNNGVVDDSQLPKDRFSAERLKGVDSTLKIQPAKLEDSAVYLCASSLGTGGAEGAFFGQGTRLTVV.